This T cell receptor beta chain was sequenced during a study of shared T cell receptors in the human thymus (dated by TCRdb to the early 2020s). Describing the broader study: The study examined how self-reactive, shared T-cell receptor alpha chains are generated in the human thymus.

V was cut back by 5 bases and J by 1 base, leaving a gap of 11 bases between them. Sequences SGHDN (CDR1) and FVKESK (CDR2) are obtained from the germline V gene. Measured from the cysteine to the phenylalanine, the CDR3 is 14 residues long. Here the CDR3 DNA is all that survives: 42 bases in frame from base 1. Libraries came from the immunoSEQ multiplex PCR assay. The table was pulled from immuneACCESS by TCRdb, which kept in-frame rearrangements only. Such tables lose some clones; where checked, under half of the loss comes from unresolved V genes, and the rest has no known cause. For this sample the table gives 650,000 to 950,000 clones, of which 80% to 90% were detected only once. The ten biggest clones cover 0.0095% to 0.013% of the sample. As concerns this clone: No antigen is known for it. Base qualities were left out, and no much larger clone turns up one base away.

The same data also contributed to another study, on human thymus T cells. The second source states: Donors were immunologically healthy infants undergoing open corrective cardiac surgery for congenital heart defects in Finland. Thymus tissue was collected as surgical resects that were removed during corrective cardiac surgery. Usage of V and J gene segments appeared to be biased in both the thymic and the peripheral blood repertoires. The related research found that thymic TCR repertoires overlapped highly between unrelated individuals. The study characterized TCR alpha and beta repertoires from about 8 infant thymus samples and a few related peripheral blood samples. The cohort included six male and a couple of female infants, with donor ages spanning 7 to 244 days. Thymocytes were mechanically released from the tissue and were stored as pellets of roughly 9.5-34 million cells at -70 degrees C. A QIAsymphony instrument was used to extract genomic DNA from frozen cell pellets. The immunoSEQ multiplex PCR assay was used to amplify the TCRB and TCRAD loci from a standardized amount of quality-controlled genomic DNA. The V(D)J region was spanned by amplicons of a length sufficient to cover the CDR3 and to identify V and J genes. Amplicon sequencing was performed on an Illumina platform through the commercial immunoSEQ service. Primer bias and sequencing errors were corrected as previously described, and TCRAD and TCRB were defined on the basis of the IMGT database. The repertoires were analysed using immunoSEQ Analyzer 3.0 and VDJTools for basic statistics, V/J segment usage, diversity estimates, rarefaction and pairwise overlap. To estimate diversity, the Chao1, ChaoE, Efron-Thisted, Shannon and inverse Simpson indices were applied, and diversity was also estimated on datasets down-sampled to the smallest sample. Repertoire overlap used strict matching of CDR3 nucleotide sequence, V gene and J gene, with Jaccard-based multidimensional scaling clustering. On average, thymus samples yielded 800,000 or so unique TCRB clonotypes, whereas blood samples yielded about 84,000.

The TCR was taken from a girl under three years old with a congenital heart defect. Donor details come from another sample of the same person, matched by shared clones. The sequence joins TRBV14 to TRBJ1-1; a tentative D match to TRBD1 spans 6 bases. Specimen: thymocytes. The DNA sequence follows: TGTGCCAGCAGCTCTACAGGGAGGAACACTGAAGCTTTCTTT. Translated, it gives CASSSTGRNTEAFF.